What follows is one TCR beta chain and its context. No antigen is known for it. This entry belongs to a study of OX40 agonist ivuxolimab in advanced cancers. Turning to the study itself: Patients got intravenous ivuxolimab at 0.01 to 10 mg/kg every 2 weeks. Study findings and constraints: On average, a greater number of expanded clones characterised CD8+ T cells relative to CD4+. Antigen specificity of clonally expanded peripheral T cells was not established.

Assay: immunoSEQ multiplex PCR; the TCRdb copy retains only in-frame clones and omits some. The profile shows about 76,000 clones, approximately 83% of them singletons. The sample in question was CD4+ or CD8+ T cells sorted from blood, obtained in a trial of the OX40 agonist ivuxolimab. This sequence was found in an adult with an advanced solid tumor such as melanoma, head and neck, liver or kidney cancer.

CDR3 DNA sequence: TGTGCCAGCAGCGAACCGGCGAGCGGGAGTCCTCTCTACGAGCAGTACTTC. Its protein is CASSEPASGSPLYEQYF. This sequence joins TRBV6-1 and TRBJ2-7; TRBD2 agrees at 8 bases. Looked up from germline, CDR1 is MNHNS and CDR2 is SASEGT. The trim removed 6 bases at V and 3 bases at J, leaving 16 bases unmatched. The CDR3 length is 17 residues.